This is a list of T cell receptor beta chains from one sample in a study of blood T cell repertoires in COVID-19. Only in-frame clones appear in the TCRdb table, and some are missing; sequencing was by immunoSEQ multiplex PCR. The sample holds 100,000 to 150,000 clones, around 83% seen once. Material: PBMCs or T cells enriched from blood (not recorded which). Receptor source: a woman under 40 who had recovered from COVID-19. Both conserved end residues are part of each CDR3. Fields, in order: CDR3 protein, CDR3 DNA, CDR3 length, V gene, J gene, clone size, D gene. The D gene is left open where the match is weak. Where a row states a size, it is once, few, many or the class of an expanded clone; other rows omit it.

CDR3: CASRFRGRGHNQPQHF
DNA: TGCGCCAGCAGGTTTAGGGGGCGGGGCCACAATCAGCCCCAGCATTTT
length: 16
V: TRBV5-1
J: TRBJ1-5
size: NA
D: TRBD1

CDR3: CASSLRWQGEQPQHF
DNA: TGTGCCAGCAGCTTACGGTGGCAGGGGGAACAGCCCCAGCATTTT
length: 15
V: TRBV7-8
J: TRBJ1-5
size: NA
D: TRBD1

CDR3: CASSTQQGVGTQYF
DNA: TGTGCCAGCAGTACCCAACAGGGAGTTGGGACCCAGTACTTC
length: 14
V: TRBV25-1
J: TRBJ2-5
size: few
D: NA

CDR3: CASSPYPSRDRGRSGQPQHF
DNA: TGTGCCAGCAGTCCTTACCCCTCCCGGGACAGGGGGCGCTCGGGTCAGCCCCAGCATTTT
length: 20
V: TRBV28
J: TRBJ1-5
size: NA
D: TRBD1

CDR3: CASSILSGGLAGWSSYNEQFF
DNA: TGCGCCAGCAGCATACTTTCAGGGGGACTAGCAGGATGGAGCTCCTACAATGAGCAGTTCTTC
length: 21
V: TRBV5-1
J: TRBJ2-1
size: NA
D: TRBD2

CDR3: CAWTQRIRDTQYF
DNA: TGTGCCTGGACCCAGCGGATTAGAGATACGCAGTATTTT
length: 13
V: TRBV30
J: TRBJ2-3
size: NA
D: NA

CDR3: CASSQEGGGNEKLFF
DNA: TGCGCCAGCAGCCAAGAAGGCGGGGGTAATGAAAAACTGTTTTTT
length: 15
V: TRBV4-1
J: TRBJ1-4
size: NA
D: NA

CDR3: CASSLRTSGVTDTQYF
DNA: TGTGCCAGCAGCCTAAGGACTAGCGGGGTGACAGATACGCAGTATTTT
length: 16
V: TRBV7-9
J: TRBJ2-3
size: NA
D: TRBD2

CDR3: CASSIQGGISPLHF
DNA: TGTGCCAGTAGTATACAGGGTGGAATCTCACCCCTCCACTTT
length: 14
V: TRBV19
J: TRBJ1-6
size: NA
D: NA

CDR3: CASGVQGQTQYF
DNA: TGTGCCAGCGGGGTACAGGGCCAGACCCAGTACTTC
length: 12
V: TRBV2
J: TRBJ2-5
size: NA
D: NA

CDR3: CASSPPDWTRGSYNEQFF
DNA: TGTGCCAGCTCCCCCCCCGACTGGACTAGGGGTTCCTACAATGAGCAGTTCTTC
length: 18
V: TRBV18
J: TRBJ2-1
size: NA
D: TRBD2

CDR3: CAGGDDRGSTEAFF
DNA: TGTGCCGGGGGCGATGACAGGGGGAGCACTGAAGCTTTCTTT
length: 14
V: TRBV5-3
J: TRBJ1-1
size: NA
D: TRBD1

CDR3: CASSHGRWAEAFF
DNA: TGTGCCAGTAGCCACGGCAGGTGGGCTGAAGCTTTCTTT
length: 13
V: TRBV19
J: TRBJ1-1
size: NA
D: NA

CDR3: CASSGSGRAPTGELFF
DNA: TGTGCCAGCAGCGGCAGCGGGAGGGCCCCAACCGGGGAGCTGTTTTTT
length: 16
V: TRBV3-1/TRBV3-2
J: TRBJ2-2
size: NA
D: TRBD2

CDR3: CASSSGLDYYEQYF
DNA: TGCGCCAGCAGCTCAGGACTAGACTACTACGAGCAGTACTTC
length: 14
V: TRBV4-3
J: TRBJ2-7
size: NA
D: TRBD2

CDR3: CASSYSGLKAETQYF
DNA: TGTGCCAGCAGTTACTCGGGACTGAAGGCTGAGACCCAGTACTTC
length: 15
V: TRBV6-2/TRBV6-3
J: TRBJ2-5
size: NA
D: NA

CDR3: CASSLGLQGKGTDTQYF
DNA: TGTGCCAGCAGCTTGGGTTTACAGGGAAAAGGAACAGATACGCAGTATTTT
length: 17
V: TRBV7-9
J: TRBJ2-3
size: NA
D: NA